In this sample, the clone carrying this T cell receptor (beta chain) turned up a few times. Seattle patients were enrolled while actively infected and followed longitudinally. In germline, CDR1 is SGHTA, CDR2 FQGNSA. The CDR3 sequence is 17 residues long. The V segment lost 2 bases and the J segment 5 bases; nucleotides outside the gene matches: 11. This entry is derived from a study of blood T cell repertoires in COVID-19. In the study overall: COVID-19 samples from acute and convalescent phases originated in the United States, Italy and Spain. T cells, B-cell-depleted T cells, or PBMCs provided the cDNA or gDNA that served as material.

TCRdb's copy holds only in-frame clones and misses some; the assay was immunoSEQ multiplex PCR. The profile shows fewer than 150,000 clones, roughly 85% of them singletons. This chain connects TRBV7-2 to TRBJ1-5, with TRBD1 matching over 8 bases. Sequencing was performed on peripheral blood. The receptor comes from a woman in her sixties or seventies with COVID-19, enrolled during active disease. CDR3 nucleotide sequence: TGTGCCAGCAGCTTAATGGCTCGGACAGGGAGTTATCAGCCCCAGCATTTT. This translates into CASSLMARTGSYQPQHF.